One sample yielded the 6 T cell receptor beta chains listed below, sequenced in a study of regulatory T cells in long-lasting Graves disease. The time point is: persistent/refractory GD, antithyroid drugs over 5 years with positive TRAb. PBMC-extracted RNA yielded the TCR library. Arm-PCR with iRepertoire HTBI primers amplified the CDR3 regions for these TCR beta libraries. TCRdb itself ran the multiplex PCR reads through MiXCR, one entry per CDR3 protein. The sample lists about 430,000 distinct CDR3 sequences, over 20% seen once, with 14% in the top ten. Source: peripheral blood mononuclear cells (PBMCs), taken when the disease was refractory, from a patient treated with antithyroid drugs. The receptors originated from a female donor with Graves disease.

The rearrangement uses TRBV5-1 and TRBJ1-3; D is unclear. The CDR3 consists of 16 residues. Trimming stripped 2 bases from V and 1 base from J, with 13 bases between. Per germline, CDR1 SGHRS and CDR2 YFSETQ. CDR3 protein: CASSFAGIGSGNTIYF. CDR3 sequence (DNA): TGCGCCAGCAGCTTTGCCGGGATAGGGTCTGGAAACACCATATATTTT.

The chain has TRBV27 and TRBJ2-3; 8 bases fit TRBD1. This CDR3 contains 15 residues. The V gene end was trimmed by 6 bases and the J gene end by 6 bases; junction bases not matched to a gene: 11. The germline V gene encodes CDR1 MNHEY and CDR2 SMNVEV (reference sequence). The CDR3 region has the DNA TGTGCCAGCAGCCCCGTGGACAGGGTCCGTGATACGCAGTATTTT. Translating gives CASSPVDRVRDTQYF.

This clonotype appeared a few times. The chain uses TRBV20-1 and TRBJ2-7; 9 bases fit TRBD2. The CDR3 loop spans 16 amino acids. The germline CDR1 and CDR2 sequences are DFQATT and SNEGSKA (reference sequence). After removal of 0 bases from V and 0 bases from J, the junction contained 6 bases not matched to a gene. CDR3 coding DNA: TGCAGTGCTAGAGACCCCAAGACTAGCGGCTCCTACGAGCAGTACTTC. Residues: CSARDPKTSGSYEQYF.

This clonotype was counted only a few times. The chain joins TRBV5-1 to TRBJ2-7; D remains ambiguous. The CDR3 runs 16 residues. Germline V lookup: CDR1 SGHRS, CDR2 YFSETQ. With 0 bases removed from V and 0 bases from J, the gap between germline ends came to 13 bases. CDR3 coding DNA: TGCGCCAGCAGCTTGGTTTCGTCGGGCAACTCCTACGAGCAGTACTTC. Protein: CASSLVSSGNSYEQYF. Filled out from reference TRBV5-1 and TRBJ2-7, the complete variable domain reads KAGVTQTPRYLIKTRGQQVTLSCSPISGHRSVSWYQQTPGQGLQFLFEYFSETQRNKGNFPGRFSGRQFSNSRSEMNVSTLELGDSALYLCASSLVSSGNSYEQYFGPGTRLTVT.

The genes are TRBV29-1 and TRBJ2-1; D call uncertain. The germline V and J ends were trimmed by 2 bases and 10 bases, with 18 bases remaining between them. Germline loops: CDR1 SQVTM, CDR2 ANQGSEA. There are 14 residues in the CDR3. The chain's CDR3 is CSVEHTVPGVEQFF. CDR3 in DNA: TGCAGCGTTGAACATACAGTACCGGGCGTCGAGCAGTTCTTC.

Many counts were recorded for this clonotype. This chain links TRBV27 with TRBJ2-1; the D gene is possibly TRBD1 (6 bases). From germline, CDR1 is MNHEY and CDR2 SMNVEV (reference sequence). V dropped 3 bases and J dropped 4 bases, with 10 bases sitting between them. The CDR3 loop spans 14 amino acids. The CDR3 nucleotides are TGTGCCAGCAGTTTTACAGGGACATACAATGAGCAGTTCTTC. This codes for CASSFTGTYNEQFF.